This TCR beta chain appears in the sequencing data of a study of blood T cell repertoires in COVID-19. Clones were read by immunoSEQ multiplex PCR, and TCRdb kept only the in-frame ones, dropping some. Of nearly 200,000 clones in the sample, about four fifths are singletons; the top ten hold less than 9.5%. This CDR3 is built from 15 residues. Between the trimmed V and J ends, which lost 6 bases and 3 bases, there was a span of 17 bases. The germline gives CDR1 SNHLY, CDR2 FYNNEI. The source of this sequence is a man aged 40-49 years who had recovered from COVID-19. The chain has TRBV2 and TRBJ1-2; D is possibly TRBD1 (5 bases). Sequenced sample: PBMCs or T cells enriched from blood (not recorded which). CDR3 bases: TGTGCCAGCAGACATGGGGGGGGAAGGGACTATGGCTACACCTTC. Translating it yields CASRHGGGRDYGYTF.